This T cell receptor (beta chain) comes out of a study of CD8 T cells in ankylosing spondylitis (dated by TCRdb to 2016 to 2017). General notes on the study: The study set out to find disease-linked TCR variants by profiling T cell receptor beta repertoires in ankylosing spondylitis patients and healthy donors. The full study cohort comprised about 24 ankylosing spondylitis patients and approximately 100 healthy donors. Peripheral blood samples were taken, and synovial fluid was additionally collected from ankylosing spondylitis patients. Summary of the overall study and its limitations: In peripheral blood, the disease-linked clones were found at relatively low frequencies and had a CD8+ phenotype. A TCR beta motif of several highly homologous amino acid variants appeared characteristic of blood from ankylosing spondylitis patients. Significant enrichment of the disease-linked clones was reported in matched synovial fluid samples from ankylosing spondylitis patients. Some motif variants had previously been reported in the synovial fluid and blood of reactive arthritis patients, which suggests shared mechanisms of disease initiation.

V is reduced by 2 bases and J by 4 bases, leaving a spacing of 9 bases between them. The CDR3 runs 14 amino acids, cysteine and phenylalanine included. Only CDR3 DNA remains: 42 bases, in frame from the first base. Based on the germline V gene, the CDR1 and CDR2 sequences are SGHRS and YFSETQ. Synovial fluid samples and blood samples obtained from the same ankylosing spondylitis patients were matched. This clonotype was detected only a few times. Its binding antigen is unknown. Base qualities were left out, and no much larger clone turns up one base away. The instrument was an Illumina HiSeq 2500. Quantitative 5'-RACE with molecular barcodes was used to prepare TCR beta libraries. Turning to the authors' computational methods: A new computational method, built on a probabilistic model of VDJ rearrangement, was used to identify disease-linked TCR variants. Clones were called with MiXCR by TCRdb after fastp trimmed the public reads at Q25, and only in-frame beta chains were retained. Rows merge per CDR3 protein into single entries with the most common DNA and genes. TCRdb's processing, not the authors', yielded these V and J calls. The sample table contains about 100,000 distinct CDR3 sequences; only one count was recorded for around 24% of them. About 12% of the sample belongs to the ten largest clones.

The source is a male donor with ankylosing spondylitis. The chain uses TRBV5-1 and TRBJ1-4; TRBD1 could be the D gene, as 5 bases match. The sequenced material came from synovial fluid, either unsorted or a sorted T cell fraction (not recorded which). The encoded CDR3 is CASSFGQGNEKLFF. The sequenced DNA is TGCGCCAGCAGCTTTGGGCAGGGTAATGAAAAACTGTTTTTT.